A selection of T cell receptor beta chains follows, all from one sample in a study of T cell responses to AZD1222 COVID-19 vaccine. The data were produced by immunoSEQ multiplex PCR, yet TCRdb's version contains in-frame clones alone and is incomplete. The data hold approximately 150,000 clones, with 85% to 90% observed a single time. Sequences were derived from peripheral blood, sampled 28 days after the second AZD1222 dose. These receptors came from an adult who received the AZD1222 COVID-19 vaccine. The CDR3 runs from the conserved cysteine through the conserved F or W. D genes are given only for firm matches. Clone size is stated in some rows and not others, as once, few, many or a class when expanded.

D gene	V gene	clone size	J gene	CDR3 protein	CDR3 DNA
.	TRBV29-1	.	TRBJ2-5	CSAQYQETQYF	TGCAGCGCCCAGTACCAAGAGACCCAGTACTTC
.	TRBV6-5	.	TRBJ1-2	CASSWGQGKISYTF	TGTGCCAGCAGCTGGGGGCAGGGTAAAATATCTTACACCTTC
.	TRBV2	once	TRBJ1-2	CASRVGGGNYGYTF	TGTGCCAGTCGAGTGGGGGGTGGAAACTATGGCTACACCTTC
TRBD1	TRBV7-2	many	TRBJ1-1	CASSYRTGGVEAFF	TGTGCCAGCAGCTACCGGACAGGGGGAGTTGAAGCTTTCTTT
.	TRBV6-1	few	TRBJ1-5	CASSESGPQHF	TGTGCCAGCAGTGAATCAGGGCCCCAGCATTTT
TRBD1	TRBV19	.	TRBJ2-7	CASSRGQGYEQYF	TGTGCCAGTAGTAGGGGACAGGGGTACGAGCAGTACTTC
.	TRBV12-3/TRBV12-4	.	TRBJ2-7	CASSLGYEQYF	TGTGCCAGCAGTTTGGGATACGAGCAGTACTTC
.	TRBV7-9	.	TRBJ1-1	CASSPADYVMNTEAFF	TGTGCCAGCAGCCCAGCCGATTATGTCATGAACACTGAAGCTTTCTTT
TRBD2	TRBV2	.	TRBJ2-3	CASSGAASGVTDTQYF	TGTGCCAGCAGTGGCGCGGCTAGCGGGGTCACAGATACGCAGTATTTT
TRBD1	TRBV27	.	TRBJ1-1	CASNHSDLPDRGPTEAFF	TGTGCCAGCAATCACTCTGACCTTCCGGACAGGGGTCCCACTGAAGCTTTCTTT
.	TRBV5-4	.	TRBJ1-1	CASSPQRDRNTEAFF	TGTGCCAGCAGCCCCCAGCGAGACAGGAACACTGAAGCTTTCTTT
.	TRBV25-1	.	TRBJ2-5	CASSEQGWTQYF	TGTGCCAGCAGTGAACAGGGTTGGACCCAGTACTTC
.	TRBV14	.	TRBJ1-2	CASSHGPSYGYTF	TGTGCCAGCAGCCACGGACCTAGCTATGGCTACACCTTC
.	TRBV20-1	.	TRBJ2-1	CSARGRNEQFF	TGCAGTGCTAGAGGTCGGAATGAGCAGTTCTTC
TRBD2	TRBV5-1	.	TRBJ2-4	CASSLGAGGNIQYF	TGCGCCAGCAGCTTGGGGGCGGGGGGAAACATTCAGTACTTC
.	TRBV27	.	TRBJ1-1	CASIGRSMNTEAFF	TGTGCCAGCATCGGCAGGTCTATGAACACTGAAGCTTTCTTT
.	TRBV2	.	TRBJ2-7	CASSVSPTYEQYF	TGTGCCAGCAGTGTAAGCCCAACCTACGAGCAGTACTTC
.	TRBV6-4	.	TRBJ1-6	CASSDREGNRSPLHF	TGTGCCAGCAGTGACCGTGAGGGGAACCGGTCACCCCTCCACTTT
.	TRBV18	.	TRBJ1-2	CASSPGQGARYGYTF	TGTGCCAGCTCACCAGGGCAGGGCGCCCGCTATGGCTACACCTTC
.	TRBV6-4	.	TRBJ1-3	CASSDTYQFTGNTIYF	TGTGCCAGCAGTGACACCTACCAGTTTACTGGAAACACCATATATTTT
.	TRBV6-1	.	TRBJ2-7	CASSEWGRSYEQYF	TGTGCCAGCAGTGAATGGGGGAGGTCCTACGAGCAGTACTTC
.	TRBV12-3/TRBV12-4	.	TRBJ1-2	CASSLWGHYGYTF	TGTGCCAGCAGTTTATGGGGGCACTATGGCTACACCTTC
.	TRBV29-1	.	TRBJ1-4	CSVRDGATNEKLFF	TGCAGCGTGAGGGATGGTGCAACTAATGAAAAACTGTTTTTT
.	TRBV3-1/TRBV3-2	.	TRBJ1-3	CASSQEGRGVLRSGNTIYF	TGTGCCAGCAGCCAAGAAGGCAGGGGTGTGCTTCGTTCTGGAAACACCATATATTTT
.	TRBV6-5	.	TRBJ1-3	CASSYSPRPGNTIYF	TGTGCCAGCAGTTACTCTCCCCGGCCCGGAAACACCATATATTTT
TRBD1	TRBV11-2	.	TRBJ1-6	CASSPDRSPPLHF	TGTGCCAGCAGCCCGGACAGGTCGCCACCCCTCCACTTT
.	TRBV6-2/TRBV6-3	.	TRBJ1-5	CASSYVANQPQHF	TGTGCCAGCAGTTACGTGGCAAATCAGCCCCAGCATTTT
TRBD1	TRBV5-1	.	TRBJ2-3	CASSEQGSTDTQYF	TGCGCCAGCAGCGAACAGGGGTCCACAGATACGCAGTATTTT
.	TRBV21-1	.	TRBJ1-1	CASSLRGDAEAFF	TGTGCCAGCAGCCTAAGGGGTGACGCTGAAGCTTTCTTT
.	TRBV5-6	.	TRBJ1-5	CASSTTTGQPSNQPQHF	TGTGCCAGCAGCACGACGACCGGGCAGCCAAGCAATCAGCCCCAGCATTTT
.	TRBV6-6	.	TRBJ2-5	CASSYSRLRRGETQYF	TGTGCCAGCAGTTACTCGAGACTTAGAAGGGGTGAGACCCAGTACTTC
TRBD1	TRBV25-1	.	TRBJ1-4	CASSYPGTGVEKLFF	TGTGCCAGCTCGTACCCCGGGACAGGGGTTGAAAAACTGTTTTTT
.	TRBV2	.	TRBJ1-1	CATKEGQRMGTEAFF	TGTGCCACAAAAGAAGGACAGCGTATGGGAACTGAAGCTTTCTTT
.	TRBV6-1	.	TRBJ1-2	CASSEALGGDRNGYTF	TGTGCCAGCAGTGAAGCGCTGGGGGGGGATAGAAATGGCTACACCTTC
TRBD1	TRBV6-5	.	TRBJ1-2	CASSRDRRGYTF	TGTGCCAGCAGCAGGGACAGAAGAGGCTACACCTTC
.	TRBV6-4	.	TRBJ1-1	CASRPLGIRPLDTEAFF	TGTGCCAGCAGGCCCCTAGGGATTCGCCCTTTGGACACTGAAGCTTTCTTT
TRBD1	TRBV19	.	TRBJ1-5	CASSALQGALNQPQHF	TGTGCCAGTAGTGCCCTACAGGGGGCCCTTAATCAGCCCCAGCATTTT
.	TRBV5-1	.	TRBJ1-2	CASSSNADYGYTF	TGCGCCAGCAGCTCCAACGCGGACTATGGCTACACCTTC
.	TRBV7-9	.	TRBJ1-1	CASTFAGGANTEAFF	TGTGCCAGCACCTTCGCGGGGGGAGCAAACACTGAAGCTTTCTTT
.	TRBV4-2	.	TRBJ1-2	CASSQEGTDATRRGYTF	TGTGCCAGCAGCCAAGAAGGTACGGACGCTACCCGGCGTGGCTACACCTTC
.	TRBV29-1	.	TRBJ1-1	CSAVNTEAFF	TGCAGCGCGGTGAACACTGAAGCTTTCTTT
.	TRBV2	.	TRBJ2-7	CASSTYEQYF	TGTGCCAGCAGCACATACGAGCAGTACTTC
.	TRBV5-6	.	TRBJ1-2	CASSLGPYGYTF	TGTGCCAGCAGCTTGGGCCCCTATGGCTACACCTTC
.	TRBV10-1	once	TRBJ1-5	CASSEGQPQHF	TGCGCCAGCAGTGAGGGTCAGCCCCAGCATTTT
TRBD1	TRBV28	.	TRBJ1-1	CASSLGGQGGTEAFF	TGTGCCAGCAGTTTAGGGGGACAGGGGGGCACTGAAGCTTTCTTT
TRBD1	TRBV2	.	TRBJ1-2	CATLRDRGTYGYTF	TGTGCCACACTTAGGGACAGGGGGACCTATGGCTACACCTTC
.	TRBV7-8	.	TRBJ1-4	CASSLLNDSNEKLFF	TGTGCCAGCAGCTTACTGAATGACAGTAATGAAAAACTGTTTTTT
.	TRBV14	.	TRBJ1-6	CASNRGLSISPLHF	TGTGCCAGCAATCGGGGACTCTCTATTTCACCCCTCCACTTT
.	TRBV5-4	.	TRBJ2-3	CASSSGQSGDTQYF	TGTGCCAGCAGCTCAGGACAGTCAGGAGATACGCAGTATTTT
.	TRBV2	.	TRBJ1-1	CASTDNRNTEAFF	TGTGCCAGCACTGACAATAGGAACACTGAAGCTTTCTTT
.	TRBV19	.	TRBJ1-6	CASSIAPTRTSPLHF	TGTGCCAGTAGTATAGCGCCCACACGCACATCACCCCTCCACTTT
.	TRBV4-3	.	TRBJ2-1	CASSLTLGLANEQFF	TGCGCCAGCAGCCTCACCTTGGGGCTTGCCAATGAGCAGTTCTTC
TRBD2	TRBV18	.	TRBJ2-1	CASSHDSGGWGGEQFF	TGTGCCAGCTCACATGATAGCGGGGGCTGGGGAGGTGAGCAGTTCTTC
.	TRBV15	few	TRBJ2-5	CATSRLGGETQYF	TGTGCCACCAGCAGGCTTGGGGGAGAGACCCAGTACTTC
.	TRBV3-1/TRBV3-2	.	TRBJ1-5	CASSQDFAVGPQPQHF	TGTGCCAGCAGCCAAGATTTCGCAGTTGGTCCTCAGCCCCAGCATTTT
.	TRBV30	.	TRBJ1-4	CAWSVPGRTVGKLFF	TGTGCCTGGAGTGTCCCGGGACGTACGGTGGGGAAACTGTTTTTT
.	TRBV27	.	TRBJ1-2	CASKFFEGDWGGYTF	TGTGCCAGCAAATTTTTCGAAGGGGATTGGGGTGGCTACACCTTC
.	TRBV7-9	.	TRBJ1-1	CASSLATGQGTEAFF	TGTGCCAGCAGCTTAGCTACAGGCCAAGGCACTGAAGCTTTCTTT
TRBD1	TRBV7-9	.	TRBJ1-3	CASSVGRGASGNTIYF	TGTGCCAGCAGCGTGGGCAGGGGGGCCTCTGGAAACACCATATATTTT